Below, 20 T cell receptor beta chains from the same sample are listed, as sequenced in a study of control samples from healthy donors and cancer patients. Using immunoSEQ multiplex PCR, the repertoire was profiled, and TCRdb retains in-frame clones only, with some absent. The sample includes 150,000 or so clones, around 94% seen only once; the top ten take approximately 15%. The sequencing sample was made of PBMCs. These receptors all come from a man aged 60 to 69 with colorectal cancer.

The rearrangement joins TRBV29-1 to TRBJ1-5, with D possibly TRBD1 on 6 matching bases. The CDR3 has 13 residues. V was trimmed by 4 bases and J by 8 bases, leaving 15 bases between them. Germline CDR1 SQVTM, CDR2 ANQGSEA. DNA of the CDR3: TGCAGCGTTGCAGGCTCTTCAGGGGAGCCCCAGCATTTT. This gives the protein CSVAGSSGEPQHF.

The V gene is TRBV5-1, the J gene TRBJ2-1; maybe TRBD1 (6 bases). Deletions cut 3 bases from V and 0 bases from J, with 10 bases between. Germline lookup yields CDR1 SGHRS and CDR2 YFSETQ. The CDR3 loop spans 15 amino acids. The CDR3 spells CASSSDRSSYNEQFF. CDR3 sequence (DNA): TGCGCCAGCAGCTCAGACAGGAGCTCCTACAATGAGCAGTTCTTC.

The V call is TRBV23-1, the J call TRBJ1-2, with D perhaps matching TRBD1 (6 bases). TRBV23-1 is assigned to the ORF class and has an uncertain function. CDR3 length: 11 amino acids. V lost 4 bases to trimming and J lost 8 bases, with 8 bases between them. The CDR3 is CASSPGGGYTF. CDR3 in DNA: TGCGCCAGCAGTCCGGGGGGCGGCTACACCTTC.

J is TRBJ1-6 and V is TRBV30; a weak D match, TRBD1 (6 bases). The germline V gene encodes CDR1 GTSNPN and CDR2 SVGIG (reference sequence). The CDR3 totals 13 residues. The V end was cut by 3 bases, the J end by 8 bases, with 11 bases between. CDR3 protein: CAWRGGRDSPLHF. The CDR3 nucleotides are TGTGCCTGGAGAGGGGGGAGGGATTCACCCCTCCACTTT. Full variable domain (outside the CDR3, taken from reference TRBV30 and TRBJ1-6): SQTIHQWPATLVQPVGSPLSLECTVEGTSNPNLYWYRQAAGRGLQLLFYSVGIGQISSEVPQNLSASRPQDRQFILSSKKLLLSDSGFYLCAWRGGRDSPLHFGNGTRLTVT.

The chain is built from TRBV7-8 and TRBJ1-4; tentatively, D is TRBD1 (6 bases). CDR1 SGHVS and CDR2 FQNEAQ come from the germline V gene. V was pared by 1 base and J by 3 bases, with 18 bases between. The CDR3 runs 18 residues. The CDR3 here is CASSLVFRWGASNEKLFF. The CDR3 DNA is TGTGCCAGCAGCTTAGTTTTTCGGTGGGGGGCCTCTAATGAAAAACTGTTTTTT.

The chain recombines TRBV11-3 with TRBJ2-1; D remains ambiguous. Trimming took off 2 bases at V and 9 bases at J, with 8 bases between the two ends. Germline V gene sequence: CDR1 SGHNT, CDR2 YENEEA. The CDR3 totals 12 residues. The CDR3 DNA follows: TGTGCCAGCAGCTTACTGGGCCTTGAGCAGTTCTTC. As protein: CASSLLGLEQFF.

The V gene is TRBV6-1, the J gene TRBJ1-6; D is unclear. This CDR3 is built from 11 residues. V was shortened by 3 bases and J by 11 bases, with 5 bases between the two germline ends. Germline loops: CDR1 MNHNS, CDR2 SASEGT. CDR3: CASSDIPPLHF. Written as DNA, the CDR3 is TGTGCCAGCAGTGATATCCCACCCCTCCACTTT.

The chain has TRBV3-1 (or the pseudogene TRBV3-2) and TRBJ2-3; no reliable D call. Trimming left V 4 bases short and J 3 bases short, with 8 bases between. The CDR3 runs to 13 residues. Germline V lookup: CDR1 LGHDT, CDR2 YNNKEL (reference sequence). The CDR3 sequence is CASSRRSTDTQYF. In nucleotides, the CDR3 is TGTGCCAGCAGCCGTCGGAGTACAGATACGCAGTATTTT.

This chain uses TRBV5-1 with TRBJ2-3; perhaps TRBD1 as D (7 bases). V lost 5 bases and J 5 bases, leaving 15 bases between the germline ends. The CDR3 loop spans 14 amino acids. Germline CDR1 reads SGHRS; CDR2 reads YFSETQ. The CDR3 is CASRRRGPGDTQYF. The CDR3, as DNA: TGCGCCAGCAGACGGAGGGGGCCGGGAGATACGCAGTATTTT.

The CDR3 loop is CASSAGTGGNYGYTF. The CDR3 DNA is TGTGCCAGCAGTGCAGGAACAGGGGGCAACTATGGCTACACCTTC. This chain links TRBV2 with TRBJ1-2; 9 bases line up with TRBD1. The V segment lost 4 bases and the J segment 2 bases; nucleotides outside the gene matches: 5. The CDR3 extends over 15 amino acids. CDR1 SNHLY and CDR2 FYNNEI come from the germline V gene.

The J gene is TRBJ2-5, the V gene TRBV29-1; 7 bases line up with TRBD1. V was clipped by 5 bases and J by 4 bases; unmatched bases: 10. The CDR3 extends over 14 amino acids. Germline CDR1 reads SQVTM; CDR2 reads ANQGSEA. CDR3 sequence (DNA): TGCAGCGTTCCCAGGGGGTTCGGCCGAGAGACCCAGTACTTC. It specifies CSVPRGFGRETQYF.

This sequence joins TRBV7-2 and TRBJ1-1; 8 positions match TRBD1. CDR1 and CDR2 (germline): SGHTA, FQGNSA. This CDR3 has 15 residues. V lost 5 bases, J lost 0 bases, and 5 bases stayed unmatched. The CDR3 spells CASSPRQGMNTEAFF. The DNA for the CDR3 is TGTGCCAGCAGCCCTCGACAGGGGATGAACACTGAAGCTTTCTTT.

This chain links TRBV7-2 with TRBJ2-7; TRBD2 aligns across 7 bases. After removal of 3 bases from V and 5 bases from J, the junction contained 16 bases not matched to a gene. This CDR3 comprises 17 residues. From germline, CDR1 is SGHTA and CDR2 FQGNSA. The CDR3 DNA follows: TGTGCCAGCAGCTTTCCGACGGGGAGGGGAGGGGTGGACGAGCAGTACTTC. Translating gives CASSFPTGRGGVDEQYF.

V gene TRBV5-1 combines with J gene TRBJ1-2; no definite D call. The germline V and J ends were trimmed by 0 bases and 2 bases, with 8 bases remaining between them. Germline V gene data show CDR1 as SGHRS and CDR2 as YFSETQ. The CDR3 extends over 14 amino acids. As DNA, the CDR3 is TGCGCCAGCAGCTTGGTGGCATCAAACTATGGCTACACCTTC. Translating it yields CASSLVASNYGYTF.

V is TRBV30 and J is TRBJ1-2, with 9 bases fitting TRBD1. The CDR3 is 13 amino acids. CDR1 and CDR2 from the germline V gene are GTSNPN and SVGIG (reference sequence). Unmatched junction bases numbered 5, after V lost 2 bases and J lost 7 bases. CDR3 residues: CAWSKQGARGYTF. For the CDR3, the DNA is TGTGCCTGGAGTAAACAGGGGGCCCGTGGCTACACCTTC.

This chain joins TRBV21-1 and TRBJ1-4; TRBD1, the table's D call, was not compared with the DNA. TRBV21-1 is labeled a pseudogene. CDR3 length: 14 amino acids. The CDR3 spells CASSKAGGDEKLFF. CDR3 nucleotides: TGTGCCAGCAGCAAAGCAGGGGGCGATGAAAAACTGTTTTTT.

The rearrangement joins TRBV9 to TRBJ1-1; D is unclear. With 0 bases removed from V and 6 bases from J, the gap between germline ends came to 9 bases. The CDR3 extends over 13 amino acids. CDR1 and CDR2 (germline): SGDLS, YYNGEE. Here the CDR3 reads CASSVDFGPEAFF. Written as DNA, the CDR3 is TGTGCCAGCAGCGTAGACTTCGGCCCTGAAGCTTTCTTT.

V is TRBV7-2 and J is TRBJ2-1; 9 bases agree with TRBD1. The CDR3 is made up of 14 amino acids. Trimming took 3 bases from V and 9 from J; bases not matched to a gene: 6. Germline loops: CDR1 SGHTA, CDR2 FQGNSA. CDR3 nucleotide sequence: TGTGCCAGCAGCTTTGAACAGGGGGCGAGTGAGCAGTTCTTC. Amino acid sequence: CASSFEQGASEQFF. Based on the CDR3 plus reference TRBV7-2 and TRBJ2-1, the full variable domain is GAGVSQSPSNKVTEKGKDVELRCDPISGHTALYWYRQSLGQGLEFLIYFQGNSAPDKSGLPSDRFSAERTGGSVSTLTIQRTQQEDSAVYLCASSFEQGASEQFFGPGTRLTVL.

V is TRBV12-3 or TRBV12-4 and J is TRBJ2-7; D might be TRBD1 (5 bases). Trimming took 2 bases from V and 6 from J, leaving 8 bases between them. There are 12 residues in the CDR3. CDR3 nucleotide sequence: TGTGCCAGCAGTTTAAAGGGGATCGAGCAGTACTTC. Amino acid sequence: CASSLKGIEQYF.

The chain uses TRBV11-3 and TRBJ1-1, with TRBD1 matching over 8 bases. The CDR3 is 15 residues long. Germline V lookup: CDR1 SGHNT, CDR2 YENEEA. V lost 1 base and J lost 2; bases outside the gene matches: 3. The CDR3 loop reads CASSLGTGPNTEAFF. CDR3 DNA: TGTGCCAGCAGCTTAGGGACAGGGCCAAACACTGAAGCTTTCTTT.